Following are 21 T cell receptor beta chains from one sample sequenced in a study of blood T cells in healthy people across ages. With a J-beta primer mix and a sample-barcoded 5' primer, a second PCR ran roughly 7 to 11 cycles. TCRdb recomputed calls from the 5' RACE reads with MiXCR, one row per CDR3 protein. This sample yields hundreds of thousands of distinct CDR3 sequences, of which more than 40% are seen a single time; roughly 30% belongs to the top ten. The sample comprised blood. The receptors were sampled from a woman aged 55 to 70 in good health.

This rearrangement joins TRBV28 to TRBJ2-1; TRBD2 agrees at 9 bases. The CDR3 loop spans 15 amino acids. Per germline, CDR1 MDHEN and CDR2 SYDVKM. V was clipped by 6 bases and J by 3 bases; unmatched bases: 6. This chain's CDR3 is CASREAGGRYNEQFF. In DNA, the CDR3 is TGTGCCAGCAGAGAAGCGGGAGGCCGCTACAATGAGCAGTTCTTC.

The chain employs TRBV6-2 or TRBV6-3 and TRBJ1-5; tentative D call: TRBD1 (6 bases). With 6 bases removed from V and 2 bases from J, the gap between germline ends came to 17 bases. Germline CDR1 is MNHEY and CDR2 is SVGEGT. This CDR3 comprises 16 residues. The CDR3 DNA sequence: TGTGCCAGCAGCTCCCAGAGGGGGTTTGGCAATCAGCCCCAGCATTTT. It yields the protein CASSSQRGFGNQPQHF.

The chain uses TRBV12-3 or TRBV12-4 and TRBJ2-1; D tentatively fits TRBD1 or TRBD2 (5 bases each). Between the trimmed V and J ends, which lost 1 base and 12 bases, there was a span of 16 bases. The CDR3 is made up of 14 amino acids. In nucleotides, the CDR3 is TGTGCCAGCAGTTTAGGGGTGGGACCTTCGAGGCAGTTCTTC. Amino acids: CASSLGVGPSRQFF.

This clonotype has only a few counts. This chain uses TRBV6-2 or TRBV6-3 with TRBJ2-5, with TRBD2 matching over 7 bases. The CDR3 is 17 amino acids. Per germline, CDR1 MNHEY and CDR2 SVGEGT. V trimming: 5 bases; J trimming: 4 bases; junction bases outside the gene matches: 16. CDR3 bases: TGTGCCAGCAGTGCCGGGGCGGGAGATCCCTCTCTAGAGACCCAGTACTTC. Protein product: CASSAGAGDPSLETQYF.

In nucleotides, the CDR3 is TGTGCCAGCAGCTCGCACACCTACGAGCAGTACTTC. Translating it yields CASSSHTYEQYF. The chain uses TRBV5-6 and TRBJ2-7; no clear D. Germline CDR1 is SGHDT and CDR2 is YYEEEE. The CDR3 extends over 12 amino acids. Trimming removed 3 bases at V and 2 bases at J, with 6 bases between.

As concerns this clonotype: Compared with germline, one end of the junction differs, possibly owing to a read error. This chain joins TRBV18 and TRBJ1-2; D call uncertain. This CDR3 is 14 amino acids long. Germline CDR1 and CDR2: KGHSH and LQKENI. CDR3 amino acids: CARSPYGENYGYTF. DNA for the CDR3: TGTGCCCGCTCACCATACGGGGAGAACTATGGCTACACCTTC.

This sequence joins TRBV6-1 and TRBJ2-4; no clear D. V lost 3 bases to trimming and J lost 0 bases, with 9 bases between them. Germline values: CDR1 MNHNS, CDR2 SASEGT. This CDR3 is 15 amino acids long. CDR3: CASSDVSLAKNIQYF. CDR3 nucleotides: TGTGCCAGCAGTGACGTCTCTTTAGCCAAAAACATTCAGTACTTC.

This clonotype turned up a few times. The rearrangement joins TRBV27 to TRBJ2-7; D is undetermined. V shed 5 bases and J shed 3 bases, with 17 bases lying between them. This CDR3 is 15 amino acids long. The germline gives CDR1 MNHEY, CDR2 SMNVEV (reference sequence). The CDR3 sequence: CASSPIRIGGYEQYF. The CDR3 nucleotides are TGTGCCAGCAGTCCCATCCGGATAGGCGGCTACGAGCAGTACTTC.

The rearrangement joins TRBV11-3 to TRBJ2-3; perhaps TRBD2 as D (5 bases). Looked up from germline, CDR1 is SGHNT and CDR2 is YENEEA. This CDR3 has 15 residues. V shed 4 bases and J shed 2 bases, with 13 bases lying between them. Here the CDR3 reads CASSSGSGDTDTQYF. In DNA form, the CDR3 reads TGTGCCAGCAGCTCGGGGAGTGGGGACACAGATACGCAGTATTTT.

In this sample, this clonotype turned up many times. This chain connects TRBV5-1 to TRBJ2-3; no reliable D call. Trimming stripped 0 bases from V and 6 bases from J, with 11 bases between. The CDR3 runs 14 residues. Germline values: CDR1 SGHRS, CDR2 YFSETQ. The CDR3 is CASSLGSPLDTQYF. The CDR3 DNA reads TGCGCCAGCAGCTTGGGCTCGCCGTTGGATACGCAGTATTTT.

The genes are TRBV20-1 and TRBJ2-1; D unresolved. In germline, CDR1 is DFQATT, CDR2 SNEGSKA (reference sequence). The V gene lost 0 bases and the J gene lost 6 bases, with 6 bases spanning the gap. The length of the CDR3 is 12 residues. The CDR3 region is CSAREPSNEQFF. In nucleotides, the CDR3 is TGCAGTGCTAGAGAACCTTCCAATGAGCAGTTCTTC.

The V gene is TRBV5-4, the J gene TRBJ2-3; 9 bases align to TRBD2. This CDR3 has 14 amino acids. Germline V gene data show CDR1 as SGHNT and CDR2 as YYREEE (reference sequence). V was pared by 7 bases and J by 3 bases, with 6 bases of the junction left unmatched. The CDR3 DNA follows: TGTGCCAGCGGAGGACTAGCGACTACAGATACGCAGTATTTT. Translation: CASGGLATTDTQYF.

This clonotype was detected a few times. This chain joins TRBV12-3 or TRBV12-4 and TRBJ2-3; 9 bases align to TRBD2. The CDR3 contains 15 residues. V lost 5 bases and J lost 4; bases outside the gene matches: 7. CDR3 in amino acids: CASSQGLAGADTQYF. CDR3 DNA: TGTGCCAGCAGTCAGGGACTAGCTGGCGCAGATACGCAGTATTTT.

A note on this clonotype: Because the CDR3's place on the DNA is in doubt, the DNA is left out and the CDR3 is given as listed by TCRdb. The chain combines TRBV29-1 with TRBJ2-3; the table's TRBD1 call for D was not verified on the DNA. The CDR3 contains 22 residues when both ends are counted. Looked up from germline, CDR1 is SQVTM and CDR2 is ANQGSEA. CDR3 region: CSVGRGKGDYTFGSGTKRPQYF.

This clonotype was detected a few times. This chain connects TRBV5-6 to TRBJ2-7, with TRBD1 matching over 7 bases. The V segment lost 6 bases and the J segment 2 bases; nucleotides outside the gene matches: 8. Germline CDR1 is SGHDT and CDR2 is YYEEEE. The CDR3 runs 14 residues. The CDR3 sequence is CASTSGTATYEQYF. In DNA form, the CDR3 reads TGTGCCAGCACCTCCGGGACAGCCACCTACGAGCAGTACTTC.

The chain couples TRBV5-1 to TRBJ2-7; TRBD2 matches 14 bases. Germline V gene sequence: CDR1 SGHRS, CDR2 YFSETQ. The CDR3 sequence is 17 residues long. V was clipped by 4 bases and J by 7 bases; unmatched bases: 13. CDR3: CASSPGGTSGSYNEQYF. The CDR3 DNA is TGCGCCAGCAGCCCGGGGGGGACTAGCGGGAGCTACAATGAGCAGTACTTC.

There are a few counts of this clonotype. The gene calls are TRBV27 and TRBJ2-1, with TRBD2 matching 10 bases. Looked up from germline, CDR1 is MNHEY and CDR2 is SMNVEV (reference sequence). After removal of 3 bases from V and 5 bases from J, the junction contained 10 bases not matched to a gene. CDR3 length: 17 amino acids. CDR3 bases: TGTGCCAGCAGTTTGTTGGCTAGCGGGAGTAGACACAATGAGCAGTTCTTC. As protein: CASSLLASGSRHNEQFF.

The chain couples TRBV12-3 or TRBV12-4 to TRBJ2-5; tentative D call: TRBD1 (5 bases). This CDR3 is built from 15 residues. V gave up 5 bases and J gave up 2 bases, with 15 bases separating them. The CDR3 nucleotides are TGTGCCAGCAGTCCTGACAGTCTACTACAAGAGACCCAGTACTTC. Its protein is CASSPDSLLQETQYF.

The gene calls are TRBV6-2 or TRBV6-3 and TRBJ2-5; D is perhaps TRBD1 (5 bases). The better agreement between TRBJ2-7 and the DNA end casts doubt on the J call. Germline V gene data show CDR1 as MNHEY and CDR2 as SVGEGT. The CDR3 runs 14 residues. DNA of the CDR3: TGTGCCAGCCGGATGCAGGGCAGGAGCTACGAGCAGTACTTC. It translates to CASRMQGRSYEQYF.

This clonotype has a single count. Here the CDR3 reads CASSLRGAGSGKTDTQYF. As DNA, the CDR3 is TGTGCCAGCAGTTTACGGGGGGCCGGGAGCGGAAAAACAGATACGCAGTATTTT. The gene calls are TRBV27 and TRBJ2-3; D is perhaps TRBD2 (7 bases). V lost 2 bases, J lost 3 bases, and 21 bases lay in between. The CDR3 totals 18 residues. Germline V gene lookup returns CDR1 MNHEY and CDR2 SMNVEV (reference sequence).

The chain recombines TRBV2 with TRBJ2-5, with D unclear. In germline, CDR1 is SNHLY, CDR2 FYNNEI. This CDR3 spans 14 amino acids. Trimming took 3 bases from V and 1 from J, leaving 9 bases between them. CDR3 nucleotide sequence: TGTGCCAGCAGTGATCTGCAGGCCCAAGAGACCCAGTACTTC. The encoded protein is CASSDLQAQETQYF.